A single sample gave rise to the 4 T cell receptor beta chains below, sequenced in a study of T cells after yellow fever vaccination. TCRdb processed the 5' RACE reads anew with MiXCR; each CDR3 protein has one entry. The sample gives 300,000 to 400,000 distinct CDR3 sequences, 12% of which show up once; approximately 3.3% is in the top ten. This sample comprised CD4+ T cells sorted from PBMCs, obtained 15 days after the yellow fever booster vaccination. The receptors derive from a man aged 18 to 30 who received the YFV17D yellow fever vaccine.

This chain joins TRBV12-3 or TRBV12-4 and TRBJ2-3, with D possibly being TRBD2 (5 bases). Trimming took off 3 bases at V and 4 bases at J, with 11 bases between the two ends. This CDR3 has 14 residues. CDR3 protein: CASSFGPSPDTQYF. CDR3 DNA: TGTGCCAGCAGTTTCGGGCCTAGCCCAGATACGCAGTATTTT.

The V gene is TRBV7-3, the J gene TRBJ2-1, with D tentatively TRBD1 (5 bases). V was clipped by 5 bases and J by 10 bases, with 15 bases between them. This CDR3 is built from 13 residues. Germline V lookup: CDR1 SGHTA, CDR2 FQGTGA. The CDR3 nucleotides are TGTGCCAGCAGCCCTTCTAGGTCAGGGGAGCAGTTCTTC. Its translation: CASSPSRSGEQFF. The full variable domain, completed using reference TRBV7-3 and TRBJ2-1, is GAGVSQTPSNKVTEKGKYVELRCDPISGHTALYWYRQSLGQGPEFLIYFQGTGAADDSGLPNDRFFAVRPEGSVSTLKIQRTERGDSAVYLCASSPSRSGEQFFGPGTRLTVL.

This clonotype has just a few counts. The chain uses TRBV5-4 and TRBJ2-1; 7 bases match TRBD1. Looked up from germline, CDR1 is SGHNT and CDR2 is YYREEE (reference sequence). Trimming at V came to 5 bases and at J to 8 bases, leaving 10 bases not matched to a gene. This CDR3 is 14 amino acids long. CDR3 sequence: CASSKRQGYDEQFF. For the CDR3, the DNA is TGTGCCAGCAGTAAAAGACAGGGTTACGATGAGCAGTTCTTC.

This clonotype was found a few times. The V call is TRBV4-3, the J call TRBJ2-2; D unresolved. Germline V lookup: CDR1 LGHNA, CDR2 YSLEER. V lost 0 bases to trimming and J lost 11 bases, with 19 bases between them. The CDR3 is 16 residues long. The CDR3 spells CASSQEPRPGPGELFF. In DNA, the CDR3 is TGCGCCAGCAGCCAAGAGCCCCGGCCCGGACCGGGTGAGCTGTTTTTT.